This T cell receptor (beta chain) was profiled in a study of shared clonotypes between healthy human individuals. Study-level points and caveats: Shared across several donors were around 4.7% of the naive CD4 clonotypes. Memory subsets generally showed lower estimated richness than naive subsets.

Points on this clone: Its target is not known.

The CDR3 has 14 residues. V lost 5 bases and J lost 6; bases outside the gene matches: 7. Germline assignment: CDR1 SGHNT and CDR2 YYREEE (reference sequence). Deep-level running was used for the assay. In replicate PCRs of sorted subsets, about 220 ng DNA, about 30,000 T cell genomes, was used. Libraries were prepared by immunoSEQ multiplex PCR; TCRdb keeps only in-frame clonotypes and omits some of them. The sample has 2 million to 2.5 million clones, around 95% seen once. The source of this sequence is a man aged 18 to 35 in good health. J is TRBJ2-3 and V is TRBV5-4; 9 nucleotides align to TRBD1. The sequenced material came from naive CD4+ T cells sorted from blood. The sample's subset: CD45RA+ positively selected. The CDR3 protein is CASRGTGPGDTQYF. For the CDR3, the DNA is TGTGCCAGCAGGGGGACAGGGCCTGGGGATACGCAGTATTTT.